These 3 T cell receptor beta chains were all obtained from the same sample, sequenced in a study of cytomegalovirus exposure and HLA in healthy donors. PCR was performed using 60 Vbeta and 13 Jbeta primers. Produced via immunoSEQ multiplex PCR; TCRdb's table is partial and in-frame only. The sample shows approximately 160,000 clones, 65% to 70% of them seen only once. Sequences were obtained from PBMCs. These receptors all come from a young woman in good health and CMV-seropositive.

Only a few counts were recorded for this clone. CDR3 bases: TGCGCCAGCAGCCAACACAGGGGTGAAAAACTGTTTTTT. Translation gives CASSQHRGEKLFF. The chain couples TRBV5-1 to TRBJ1-4, with 7 bases that match TRBD1. The junction had 4 bases not matched to a gene; V was cut back by 4 bases and J by 7 bases. The length of the CDR3 is 13 residues. Per the germline V gene, CDR1 is SGHRS and CDR2 is YFSETQ.

In its sample, this clone was seen a few times. The CDR3 reads CASSQDISGGMGETQYF. Written as DNA, the CDR3 is TGTGCCAGCAGCCAAGATATTAGCGGGGGGATGGGGGAGACCCAGTACTTC. This chain links TRBV4-2 with TRBJ2-5, with 10 bases fitting TRBD2. Germline V lookup: CDR1 LGHNA, CDR2 YNFKEQ. This CDR3 is built from 17 residues. V shed 0 bases, J shed 5 bases, and the junction held 9 bases outside the gene matches.

This clone came up once. The rearrangement joins TRBV7-9 to TRBJ2-1, with 7 bases lining up with TRBD1. This CDR3 is built from 15 residues. V dropped 5 bases and J dropped 8; count of bases not matched to a gene: 12. Germline V gene lookup returns CDR1 SEHNR and CDR2 FQNEAQ (reference sequence). CDR3 sequence: CASSKGGTGEYEQFF. DNA for the CDR3: TGTGCCAGCAGCAAAGGGGGCACCGGTGAATATGAGCAGTTCTTC.